This T cell receptor beta chain was sequenced for a study of PD-1 blockade in classical Hodgkin lymphoma. Overall study findings and caveats: Repertoire differences have undefined causes, possibly disease activity or prior therapy. Whereas CD4+ TCR diversity had risen significantly by C4D1, CD8+ TCR diversity had not. Relapsed/refractory patients reportedly had the lowest baseline TCR diversity, below newly diagnosed patients, who were below healthy donors.

Germline V gene data show CDR1 as SQVTM and CDR2 as ANQGSEA. The germline V and J ends were trimmed by 4 bases and 8 bases, with 15 bases remaining between them. This CDR3 region has 13 residues. This clone occurred a few times. The antigen remains undetermined. Here immunoSEQ multiplex PCR was the method, and the copy in TCRdb shows in-frame clones only, minus some. The sample lists tens of thousands of clones, under 80% occurring once. Sample time point: cycle 4 day 1 (C4D1), after five to seven weeks of nivolumab. Every patient experienced relapse after autologous stem cell transplantation, and brentuximab vedotin exposure varied. Responses achieved at best were complete response, partial response or progressive disease.

This chain links TRBV29-1 with TRBJ1-5; D not certain. The sequences come from peripheral blood mononuclear cells (PBMCs), collected before the fourth cycle of nivolumab. The sequence was collected from a human donor with classical Hodgkin lymphoma. The CDR3: CSVGRSVVEPQHF. The CDR3 DNA reads TGCAGCGTTGGAAGGTCGGTAGTAGAGCCCCAGCATTTT.